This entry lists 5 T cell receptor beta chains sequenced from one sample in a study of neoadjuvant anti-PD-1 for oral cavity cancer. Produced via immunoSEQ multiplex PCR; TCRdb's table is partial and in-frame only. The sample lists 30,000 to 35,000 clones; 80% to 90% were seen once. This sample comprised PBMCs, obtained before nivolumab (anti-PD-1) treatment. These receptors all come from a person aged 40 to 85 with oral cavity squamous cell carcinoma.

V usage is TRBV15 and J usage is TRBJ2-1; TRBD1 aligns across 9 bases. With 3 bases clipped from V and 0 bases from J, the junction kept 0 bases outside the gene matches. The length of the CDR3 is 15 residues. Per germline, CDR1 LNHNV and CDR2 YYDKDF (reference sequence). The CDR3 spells CATSRGQGSYNEQFF. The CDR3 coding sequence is TGTGCCACCAGCAGGGGACAGGGCTCCTACAATGAGCAGTTCTTC.

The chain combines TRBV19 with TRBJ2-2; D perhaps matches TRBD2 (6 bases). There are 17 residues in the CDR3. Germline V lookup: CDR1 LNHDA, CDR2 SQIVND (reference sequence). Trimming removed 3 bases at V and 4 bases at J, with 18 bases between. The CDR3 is CASSIRRGRAGTGELFF. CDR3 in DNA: TGTGCCAGTAGTATCAGGAGGGGCAGGGCCGGCACCGGGGAGCTGTTTTTT.

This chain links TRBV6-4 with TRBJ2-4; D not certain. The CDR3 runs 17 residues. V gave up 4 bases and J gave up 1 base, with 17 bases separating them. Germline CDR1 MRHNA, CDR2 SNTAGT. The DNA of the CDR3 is TGTGCCAGCAGTGGACCCCGGGTTTCCCGTGCCAAAAACATTCAGTACTTC. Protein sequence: CASSGPRVSRAKNIQYF.

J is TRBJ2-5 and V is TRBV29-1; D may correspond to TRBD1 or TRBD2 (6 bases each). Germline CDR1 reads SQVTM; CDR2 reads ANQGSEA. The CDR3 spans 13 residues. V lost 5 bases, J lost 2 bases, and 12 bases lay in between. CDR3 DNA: TGCAGCGTTTCAAGGAGGGGGCAAGAGACCCAGTACTTC. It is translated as CSVSRRGQETQYF.

The CDR3 bases are TGCGCCAGCAGCTCCCAGGGGGCGGACACCGGGGAGCTGTTTTTT. Amino acids: CASSSQGADTGELFF. The chain carries TRBV5-1 and TRBJ2-2, with 8 bases lining up with TRBD1. After removal of 3 bases from V and 3 bases from J, the junction contained 4 bases not matched to a gene. The CDR3 has 15 amino acids. CDR1 is SGHRS and CDR2 is YFSETQ in the germline V gene.